This entry lists 19 T cell receptor beta chains sequenced from one sample in a study of graft-versus-host responses after intestinal transplantation. Assay: immunoSEQ multiplex PCR; the TCRdb copy retains only in-frame clones and omits some. The sample includes approximately 37,000 clones, roughly 93% seen only once; the top ten take less than 4.5%. The source material was PBMCs, sampled approximately 700 days after intestinal transplantation. These receptors all come from a human patient who received an intestinal transplant, so some T cells may come from the graft donor.

The rearrangement uses TRBV6-6 and TRBJ1-4, with TRBD1 as a possible D gene (5 bases). Germline assignment: CDR1 MNHNY and CDR2 SVGAGI (reference sequence). This CDR3 spans 14 amino acids. V lost 4 bases to trimming and J lost 5 bases, with 11 bases between them. The CDR3, as DNA: TGTGCCAGCAGTTCGGCAGGGACGAATGAAAAACTGTTTTTT. It is translated as CASSSAGTNEKLFF.

The rearrangement links TRBV27 to TRBJ2-1; 10 nucleotides agree with TRBD2. In germline, CDR1 is MNHEY, CDR2 SMNVEV (reference sequence). The CDR3 contains 14 residues. V lost 6 bases to trimming and J lost 6 bases; unmatched junction nucleotides: 5. The CDR3 DNA reads TGTGCCAGCAGGTCTAGCGGGGGTCCCAATGAGCAGTTCTTC. Its protein product is CASRSSGGPNEQFF.

The V gene is TRBV28, the J gene TRBJ2-2; the D is unclear. Trimming pared 6 bases from V and 3 bases from J, leaving 5 bases between. Germline V gene data show CDR1 as MDHEN and CDR2 as SYDVKM. This CDR3 region has 12 residues. The CDR3 nucleotides read TGTGCCAGCAGGGTCCACACCGGGGAGCTGTTTTTT. Amino acids: CASRVHTGELFF. The full variable domain, rest sourced from reference TRBV28 and TRBJ2-2, is DVKVTQSSRYLVKRTGEKVFLECVQDMDHENMFWYRQDPGLGLRLIYFSYDVKMKEKGDIPEGYSVSREKKERFSLILESASTNQTSMYLCASRVHTGELFFGEGSRLTVL.

Only a few counts were recorded for this clone. The DNA for the CDR3 is TGTGCCAGCAGCCCAGAGGACAGGAGCCCATCTGGGGCCAACGTCCTGACTTTC. It specifies CASSPEDRSPSGANVLTF. The V call is TRBV4-2, the J call TRBJ2-6, with 7 bases fitting TRBD1. This CDR3 comprises 18 residues. Germline V lookup: CDR1 LGHNA, CDR2 YNFKEQ. J was trimmed by 1 base and V by 4 bases; bases with no gene match: 10.

CDR3 nucleotides: TGTGCCAGCAGCTTAGATCGGGGCCACGAGCAGTACTTC. It specifies CASSLDRGHEQYF. This chain joins TRBV7-2 and TRBJ2-7, with D perhaps matching TRBD1 or TRBD2 (5 bases each). CDR3 length: 13 amino acids. V shed 1 base and J shed 5 bases, with 9 bases lying between them. CDR1 and CDR2 from the germline V gene are SGHTA and FQGNSA.

This chain connects TRBV7-9 to TRBJ2-7; a possible D gene is TRBD1 (5 bases). Germline CDR1 and CDR2: SEHNR and FQNEAQ (reference sequence). This CDR3 comprises 16 residues. V lost 1 base and J 3 bases, leaving 16 bases between the germline ends. The CDR3 loop reads CASSLGAWGQNYEQYF. Written as DNA, the CDR3 is TGTGCCAGCAGCTTAGGAGCGTGGGGCCAGAACTACGAGCAGTACTTC.

The V call is TRBV9, the J call TRBJ2-5; D might be TRBD1 (6 bases). The DNA end favors TRBJ2-7, so the J call may be wrong. The germline CDR1 and CDR2 sequences are SGDLS and YYNGEE. The CDR3 covers 14 residues. CDR3 protein: CASSVSGASYEQYF. CDR3 coding DNA: TGTGCCAGCAGCGTTTCAGGGGCCTCCTACGAGCAGTACTTC.

The chain has TRBV10-2 and TRBJ2-7; the D gene is possibly TRBD1 (5 bases). The CDR3 covers 13 residues. The germline V gene encodes CDR1 WSHSY and CDR2 SAAADI. V lost 0 bases and J 7 bases, leaving 10 bases between the germline ends. The CDR3 DNA sequence: TGCGCCAGCAGTGAGTCTGGGGCGGTAGAGCAGTACTTC. This encodes CASSESGAVEQYF.

The chain links TRBV7-9 to TRBJ2-7; D is uncertain. Per the germline V gene, CDR1 is SEHNR and CDR2 is FQNEAQ (reference sequence). V was cut by 2 bases and J by 4 bases, with 12 bases left in between. The CDR3 is 14 amino acids. In nucleotides, the CDR3 is TGTGCCAGCAGCTTAAGCGAGGCACCTTACGAGCAGTACTTC. Its translation: CASSLSEAPYEQYF.

The chain has TRBV7-3 and TRBJ2-2, with TRBD2 matching 9 bases. Per germline, CDR1 SGHTA and CDR2 FQGTGA. The CDR3 totals 16 residues. V dropped 5 bases and J dropped 0; count of bases not matched to a gene: 4. CDR3 coding DNA: TGTGCCAGCAGCCAGAGCGGGGGGTCGAACACCGGGGAGCTGTTTTTT. Translation gives CASSQSGGSNTGELFF.

This chain links TRBV29-1 with TRBJ2-3, with no clear D. The germline CDR1 and CDR2 sequences are SQVTM and ANQGSEA. CDR3 length equals 12 residues. Trimming stripped 5 bases from V and 0 bases from J, with 6 bases between. CDR3 in amino acids: CSVSPSTDTQYF. CDR3 nucleotides: TGCAGCGTTAGCCCTAGCACAGATACGCAGTATTTT.

V gene TRBV6-5 combines with J gene TRBJ2-2, with 7 bases matching TRBD1. The CDR3 runs 13 residues. With V trimmed by 5 bases and J by 3 bases, 0 bases remained unmatched. Germline-derived CDR1 and CDR2 are MNHEY and SVGAGI. The chain's CDR3 is CASSDRDTGELFF. The CDR3 DNA reads as TGTGCCAGCAGTGACAGGGACACCGGGGAGCTGTTTTTT.

V is TRBV13 and J is TRBJ1-3; TRBD1 aligns across 7 bases. This CDR3 is 17 amino acids long. V shed 5 bases and J 2 bases; nucleotides not matched to a gene: 12. Per the germline V gene, CDR1 is PRHDT and CDR2 is FYEKMQ (reference sequence). Here the CDR3 DNA reads TGTGCCAGCAGCGCCAGGGGACAGCAAAATCCTGGAAACACCATATATTTT. Amino acids: CASSARGQQNPGNTIYF.

This chain joins TRBV7-9 and TRBJ2-4, with 9 bases fitting TRBD1. Germline V gives CDR1 SEHNR, CDR2 FQNEAQ (reference sequence). Trimming took 0 bases from V and 7 from J; bases not matched to a gene: 4. The CDR3 runs 15 residues. This chain's CDR3 is CASSLAHRGHNIQYF. In nucleotides, the CDR3 is TGTGCCAGCAGCTTAGCCCACAGGGGGCACAACATTCAGTACTTC.

Only one count was recorded for this clone. The chain carries TRBV11-2 and TRBJ2-5; D perhaps matches TRBD2 (5 bases). This CDR3 comprises 12 residues. V lost 6 bases and J lost 3, with 8 bases in between. From germline, CDR1 is SGHAT and CDR2 FQNNGV. The DNA of the CDR3 is TGTGCCAGCAGTTTTAGCGAAGAGACCCAGTACTTC. The encoded protein is CASSFSEETQYF. The variable domain in full, completed from reference TRBV11-2 and TRBJ2-5, reads EAGVAQSPRYKIIEKRQSVAFWCNPISGHATLYWYQQILGQGPKLLIQFQNNGVVDDSQLPKDRFSAERLKGVDSTLKIQPAKLEDSAVYLCASSFSEETQYFGPGTRLLVL.

This clone occurred once. The chain recombines TRBV10-2 with TRBJ2-5; perhaps TRBD2 as D (6 bases). The better agreement between TRBJ2-7 and the DNA end casts doubt on the J call. The CDR3 covers 12 residues. Germline values: CDR1 WSHSY, CDR2 SAAADI. The CDR3 coding sequence is TGCGCCAGGGGGGACTGGAACTACGAGCAGTACTTC. It encodes CARGDWNYEQYF.

V usage is TRBV5-4 and J usage is TRBJ2-7, with TRBD2 matching over 11 bases. This CDR3 has 16 amino acids. Germline values: CDR1 SGHNT, CDR2 YYREEE (reference sequence). The V segment lost 3 bases and the J segment 2 bases; nucleotides outside the gene matches: 7. The CDR3 spells CASSSPGTSGTYEQYF. The CDR3 DNA sequence: TGTGCCAGCAGCTCGCCGGGGACTAGCGGTACCTACGAGCAGTACTTC.

The chain is built from TRBV21-1 and TRBJ1-4. TRBV21-1 is noted as a pseudogene. The CDR3 has 14 amino acids. CDR3 nucleotide sequence: TGTGCCAGCAGCAAAGGGTCGTGGGGTGAAAAACTGTTTTTT. Protein sequence: CASSKGSWGEKLFF.

CDR3 sequence: CASSLEGTGEQYF. Written as DNA, the CDR3 is TGCGCCAGCAGCTTGGAGGGGACAGGGGAGCAGTACTTC. V and J are TRBV5-1 and TRBJ2-7; 9 nucleotides match TRBD1. The CDR3 has 13 amino acids. Germline V CDR1 and CDR2: SGHRS, YFSETQ. With V trimmed by 0 bases and J by 7 bases, 2 bases remained unmatched.